The subject of this entry is one T cell receptor beta chain. Its antigen remains unidentified. These data are taken from a study of T cell repertoires in cytomegalovirus infection. Whole-study context: CMV epitopes that were recently identified and HLA-C-restricted were used alongside well-studied HLA-B-restricted ones.

Each CDR3 protein is one row after TCRdb ran MiXCR on the reads. The data show hundreds of thousands of distinct CDR3 sequences, with 32% seen just once and around 12% held by the top ten. Regarding the study as a whole: HLA-C-restricted TCR beta clonotypes specific for CMV led the ex vivo response.

The sample in question was cultured CD8+ T cells from PBMCs, obtained from culture after CMV antigen stimulation. The TCR comes from a human donor in good health (CMV status not recorded). Some clones in this sample may be carry-over from other donors' samples.

In DNA form, the CDR3 reads TGCGCCAGCAGCCAATACAGGGGACCCACAGATACGCAGTATTTT. Amino acids: CASSQYRGPTDTQYF. The chain couples TRBV4-1 to TRBJ2-3; 7 bases are shared with TRBD1. The CDR3 consists of 15 residues. V lost 2 bases and J lost 2; bases outside the gene matches: 4. CDR1 MGHRA and CDR2 YSYEKL come from the germline V gene.